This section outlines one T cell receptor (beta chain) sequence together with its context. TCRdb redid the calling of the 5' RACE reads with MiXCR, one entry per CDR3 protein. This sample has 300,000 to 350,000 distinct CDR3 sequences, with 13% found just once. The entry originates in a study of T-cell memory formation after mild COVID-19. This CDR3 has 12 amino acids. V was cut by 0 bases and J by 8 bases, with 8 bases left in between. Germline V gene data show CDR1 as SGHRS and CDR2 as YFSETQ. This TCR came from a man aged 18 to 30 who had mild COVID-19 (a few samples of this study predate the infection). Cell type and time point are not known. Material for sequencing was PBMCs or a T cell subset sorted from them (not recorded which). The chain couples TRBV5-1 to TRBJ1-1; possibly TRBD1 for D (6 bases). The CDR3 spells CASSLEGQEAFF. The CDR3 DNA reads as TGCGCCAGCAGCTTGGAGGGACAAGAAGCTTTCTTT. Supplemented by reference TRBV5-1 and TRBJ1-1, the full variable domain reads KAGVTQTPRYLIKTRGQQVTLSCSPISGHRSVSWYQQTPGQGLQFLFEYFSETQRNKGNFPGRFSGRQFSNSRSEMNVSTLELGDSALYLCASSLEGQEAFFGQGTRLTVV.